The clone carrying this T cell receptor (beta chain) has a single count. The antigen is unknown. This record belongs to a study of T cell responses to AZD1222 COVID-19 vaccine. Points from the study as a whole: Donors, mostly white British, included more females; clonal diversity was possibly underestimated. The repertoires were collected only after the peak T cell response. Variant regions that are unmutated are reportedly the target of nearly half of spike-specific TCRs.

There are 18 residues in the CDR3. CDR1 is KGHSH, CDR2 LQKENI, per germline. Trimming stripped 2 bases from V and 2 bases from J, with 18 bases between. TCRdb's table, derived via immunoSEQ multiplex PCR, lists solely in-frame clones and lacks some. Among about 90,000 clones listed, around nine tenths were seen once. This TCR derives from an adult in good health. The sample in question was peripheral blood, obtained on day 0 of MenACWY control vaccination. This chain uses TRBV18 with TRBJ2-2, with D perhaps matching TRBD1 or TRBD2 (6 bases each). The CDR3 nucleotides read TGTGCCAGCTCACCATATGTTACGGGGGCCCTTAACACCGGGGAGCTGTTTTTT. It specifies CASSPYVTGALNTGELFF. The full variable domain, with the rest looked up from reference TRBV18 and TRBJ2-2, is NAGVMQNPRHLVRRRGQEARLRCSPMKGHSHVYWYRQLPEEGLKFMVYLQKENIIDESGMPKERFSAEFPKEGPSILRIQQVVRGDSAAYFCASSPYVTGALNTGELFFGEGSRLTVL.